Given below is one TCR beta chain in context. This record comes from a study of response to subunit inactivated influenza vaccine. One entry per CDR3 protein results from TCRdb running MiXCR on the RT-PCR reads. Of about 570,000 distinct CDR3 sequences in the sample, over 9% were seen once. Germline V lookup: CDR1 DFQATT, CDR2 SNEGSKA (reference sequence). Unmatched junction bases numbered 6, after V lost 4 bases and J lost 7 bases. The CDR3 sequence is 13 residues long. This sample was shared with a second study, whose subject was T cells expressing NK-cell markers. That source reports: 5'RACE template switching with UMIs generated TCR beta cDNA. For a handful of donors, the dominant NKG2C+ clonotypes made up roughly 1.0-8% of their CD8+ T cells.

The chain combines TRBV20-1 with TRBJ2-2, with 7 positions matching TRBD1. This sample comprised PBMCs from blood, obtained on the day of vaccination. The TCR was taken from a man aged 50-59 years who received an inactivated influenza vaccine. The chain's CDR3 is CSATARGNGELFF. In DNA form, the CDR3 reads TGCAGTGCTACGGCCAGGGGGAACGGGGAGCTGTTTTTT.